The rows below give T cell receptor beta chains drawn from one sample of a study of human T cells and chemical hapten exposure. TCRdb fed the RACE reads into MiXCR, producing one record per CDR3 protein. Of about 68,000 distinct CDR3 sequences in the sample, roughly 9.8% were seen once. The sequencing used whole blood, collected in connection with sensitization to the hapten diphenylcyclopropenone (DPC). These receptors originate from a woman aged 45-59 years with alopecia areata. Some clones in this sample may be carry-over from other donors' samples. The conserved cysteine and the conserved F or W are not part of the CDR3 here. The order of the fields is D gene, CDR3 length, clone size, V gene, J gene, CDR3 protein. A D gene is named only where the DNA matches it firmly. Clone size, where shown, is once, few, many, or a class for clones that have expanded.

TRBD2	13	NA	TRBV29-1	TRBJ2-2	SAYPRGGTAGELF
NA	12	many	TRBV20-1	TRBJ1-6	SASVRVTDSPLH
NA	13	few	TRBV3-1	TRBJ2-5	ASREWQLEKETQY
TRBD2	12	many	TRBV30	TRBJ2-7	AWSAAGGLYEQY
TRBD1	12	many	TRBV5-1	TRBJ1-5	ASSPQGMGQPQH
NA	11	many	TRBV2	TRBJ1-5	ASKRTVNQPQH
NA	13	many	TRBV9	TRBJ2-2	ASSVDPANTGELF
NA	13	NA	TRBV20-1	TRBJ2-3	SAQERATSTDTQY
NA	13	few	TRBV11-1	TRBJ2-3	ASSPRRTSTDTQY
NA	15	NA	TRBV5-1	TRBJ1-6	ASSLATILSYNSPLH
TRBD2	14	many	TRBV6-5	TRBJ2-3	ASSKGGLAGTDTQY
NA	14	many	TRBV28	TRBJ2-1	ASRGIDRSSYNEQF
NA	13	medium-sized	TRBV28	TRBJ2-7	ASSFARGAAYEQY
NA	11	NA	TRBV20-1	TRBJ1-1	SAPEPRVTEAF
NA	14	few	TRBV29-1	TRBJ1-2	SVDPLGGRGNYGYT
TRBD1	12	few	TRBV7-9	TRBJ2-7	ASSDRQGRYEQY